Each of the 8 T cell receptor beta chains below was sequenced from the same sample in a study of shared clonotypes between healthy human individuals. Using immunoSEQ multiplex PCR, the repertoire was profiled, and TCRdb retains in-frame clones only, with some absent. The sample holds some 2,400,000 clones; roughly 95% are singletons and the top ten take around 0.13%. Specimen: naive CD4+ T cells sorted from blood. The sample's subset: CD45RA+ positively selected. The receptors derive from a man aged 18 to 30 in good health.

The J gene is TRBJ1-2, the V gene TRBV6-5, with TRBD1 matching over 7 bases. The CDR3 has 14 amino acids. The J segment lost 6 bases and the V segment lost 0 bases, leaving 4 bases of the junction unmatched. Germline CDR1 and CDR2: MNHEY and SVGAGI. Here the CDR3 reads CASSYSRGQDGYTF. The DNA for the CDR3 is TGTGCCAGCAGTTACTCGAGGGGGCAAGATGGCTACACCTTC.

On this clone itself: Other DNA sequences in the sample encode the same CDR3. The chain has TRBV29-1 and TRBJ1-1; D is unresolved. With 4 bases removed from V and 0 bases from J, the gap between germline ends came to 9 bases. The CDR3 is 13 residues long. Germline-derived CDR1 and CDR2 are SQVTM and ANQGSEA. CDR3: CSVVGRLNTEAFF. The CDR3 bases are TGCAGCGTTGTGGGCAGGTTGAACACTGAAGCTTTCTTT.

The gene calls are TRBV30 and TRBJ1-2; no reliable D call. Per germline, CDR1 GTSNPN and CDR2 SVGIG (reference sequence). The CDR3 contains 11 residues. The V and J ends lost 2 bases and 11 bases respectively, with 12 bases between them. Here the CDR3 DNA reads TGTGCCTGGAGTCGGGGATGGGGTTACACCTTC. This codes for CAWSRGWGYTF.

This clone was counted between two and nine times. J is TRBJ2-7 and V is TRBV4-3, with D possibly matching TRBD2 (7 bases). The germline V gene encodes CDR1 LGHNA and CDR2 YSLEER. With 3 bases removed from V and 6 bases from J, the gap between germline ends came to 15 bases. The CDR3 has 14 amino acids. Written as DNA, the CDR3 is TGCGCCAGCAGCCATTTGGGGGGCGGGGGCGAGCAGTACTTC. Amino acids: CASSHLGGGGEQYF.

This rearrangement joins TRBV28 to TRBJ1-5; D unclear. Germline V CDR1 and CDR2: MDHEN, SYDVKM. This CDR3 is built from 14 residues. V dropped 3 bases and J dropped 11 bases, with 17 bases sitting between them. In nucleotides, the CDR3 is TGTGCCAGCAGTTTTACGGGGTCCCGGGTGGCCCAGCATTTT. Translating gives CASSFTGSRVAQHF. The full variable domain, its missing parts supplied by reference TRBV28 and TRBJ1-5, is DVKVTQSSRYLVKRTGEKVFLECVQDMDHENMFWYRQDPGLGLRLIYFSYDVKMKEKGDIPEGYSVSREKKERFSLILESASTNQTSMYLCASSFTGSRVAQHFGDGTRLSIL.

V is TRBV15 and J is TRBJ1-1; D ambiguous. With 4 bases removed from V and 0 bases from J, the gap between germline ends came to 9 bases. The CDR3 contains 14 residues. Germline assignment: CDR1 LNHNV and CDR2 YYDKDF (reference sequence). The CDR3 sequence: CATSTERMNTEAFF. DNA for the CDR3: TGTGCCACCAGCACCGAAAGGATGAACACTGAAGCTTTCTTT.

The chain employs TRBV7-9 and TRBJ1-1; TRBD1 agrees at 7 bases. V shed 5 bases, J shed 1 base, and the junction held 13 bases outside the gene matches. Germline values: CDR1 SEHNR, CDR2 FQNEAQ (reference sequence). This CDR3 has 17 amino acids. The CDR3 loop reads CASSQTTYRGRNTEAFF. The CDR3 DNA reads as TGTGCCAGCAGCCAAACAACCTACAGGGGCCGGAACACTGAAGCTTTCTTT. The full variable domain, rest sourced from reference TRBV7-9 and TRBJ1-1, is DTGVSQNPRHKITKRGQNVTFRCDPISEHNRLYWYRQTLGQGPEFLTYFQNEAQLEKSRLLSDRFSAERPKGSFSTLEIQRTEQGDSAMYLCASSQTTYRGRNTEAFFGQGTRLTVV.

The chain couples TRBV6-5 to TRBJ2-2; 7 nucleotides match TRBD2. Germline assignment: CDR1 MNHEY and CDR2 SVGAGI. V lost 5 bases, J lost 9 bases, and 9 bases stayed unmatched. The CDR3 sequence is 14 residues long. The CDR3 protein is CASSPPTSRRELFF. The CDR3 DNA is TGTGCCAGCAGTCCACCGACTAGCCGCCGGGAGCTGTTTTTT.